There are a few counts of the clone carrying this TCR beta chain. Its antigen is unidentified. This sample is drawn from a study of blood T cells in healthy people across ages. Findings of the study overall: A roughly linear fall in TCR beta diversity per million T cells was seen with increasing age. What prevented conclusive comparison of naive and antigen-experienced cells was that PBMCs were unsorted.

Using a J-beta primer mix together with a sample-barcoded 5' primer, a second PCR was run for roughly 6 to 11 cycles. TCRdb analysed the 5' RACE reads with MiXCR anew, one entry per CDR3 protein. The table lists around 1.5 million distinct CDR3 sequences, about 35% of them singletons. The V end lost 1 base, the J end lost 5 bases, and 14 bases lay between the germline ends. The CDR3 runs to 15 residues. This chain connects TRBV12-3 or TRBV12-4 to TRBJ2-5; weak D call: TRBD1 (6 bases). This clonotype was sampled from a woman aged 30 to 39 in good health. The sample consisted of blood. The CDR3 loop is CASSLVVLRGETQYF. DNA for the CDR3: TGTGCCAGCAGTTTAGTAGTCCTGAGGGGGGAGACCCAGTACTTC.